These 6 T cell receptor beta chains came from one sample sequenced in a study of blood T cells in healthy people across ages. With a J-beta primer mix and a sample-barcoded 5' primer, a second PCR ran 7 to 11 cycles. TCRdb processed the 5' RACE reads anew with MiXCR; each CDR3 protein has one entry. This table holds roughly 800,000 distinct CDR3 sequences, around 36% found once. Sequencing was carried out using blood. These receptors were collected from a young man in good health.

V gene TRBV6-6 combines with J gene TRBJ2-4; TRBD1 matches 12 bases. V was pared by 5 bases and J by 7 bases, with 12 bases of the junction left unmatched. CDR1 is MNHNY and CDR2 is SVGAGI in the germline V gene (reference sequence). This CDR3 has 17 residues. The CDR3 DNA sequence: TGTGCCAGCAGTCCTACCCCGGGACAGGGGGCTATGAACATTCAGTACTTC. Translated, it gives CASSPTPGQGAMNIQYF.

The V and J genes are TRBV20-1 and TRBJ1-5, with no clear D. The CDR3 consists of 13 residues. V was shortened by 6 bases and J by 0 bases, with 9 bases between the two germline ends. Germline V CDR1 and CDR2: DFQATT, SNEGSKA (reference sequence). CDR3 protein: CSAEEYSNQPQHF. The CDR3 DNA sequence: TGCAGTGCAGAGGAGTATAGCAATCAGCCCCAGCATTTT.

This clonotype was detected only a few times. Here the CDR3 omits its conserved ending phenylalanine or tryptophan, so a read error is the likely source. The J gene is TRBJ2-3, the V gene TRBV12-3 or TRBV12-4; 8 bases are shared with TRBD2. The CDR3 runs 15 residues. J gave up 2 bases and V 3 bases, and 4 bases lay outside the gene matches. The CDR3 DNA is TGTGCCAGCAGTTTCGGGGGGGGAACCACAGATACGCAGTATTCT. As protein: CASSFGGGTTDTQYS.

This clonotype was seen a few times. The J gene is TRBJ1-1, the V gene TRBV9; D unresolved. Germline V gene data show CDR1 as SGDLS and CDR2 as YYNGEE. This CDR3 has 15 amino acids. V lost 1 base and J lost 3, with 13 bases in between. The CDR3 coding sequence is TGTGCCAGCAGCGTACGCCACTCCGGGGACACTGAAGCTTTCTTT. This translates into CASSVRHSGDTEAFF.

This clonotype was counted between two and nine times. This chain uses TRBV7-2 with TRBJ1-2; D is undetermined. The germline CDR1 and CDR2 sequences are SGHTA and FQGNSA. V was trimmed by 1 base and J by 13 bases, leaving 16 bases between them. The CDR3 loop spans 13 amino acids. The CDR3 nucleotides are TGTGCCAGCAGCTTAGGTGGTCCGGCAAGCCCCACCTTC. This sequence encodes CASSLGGPASPTF.

The chain combines TRBV9 with TRBJ2-1; possibly TRBD2 for D (5 bases). This CDR3 is 16 amino acids long. Per the germline V gene, CDR1 is SGDLS and CDR2 is YYNGEE. Trimming pared 1 base from V and 8 bases from J, leaving 19 bases between. Here the CDR3 reads CASSVPPSPPTDEQFF. The CDR3, as DNA: TGTGCCAGCAGCGTACCCCCTAGCCCTCCGACTGATGAGCAGTTCTTC.